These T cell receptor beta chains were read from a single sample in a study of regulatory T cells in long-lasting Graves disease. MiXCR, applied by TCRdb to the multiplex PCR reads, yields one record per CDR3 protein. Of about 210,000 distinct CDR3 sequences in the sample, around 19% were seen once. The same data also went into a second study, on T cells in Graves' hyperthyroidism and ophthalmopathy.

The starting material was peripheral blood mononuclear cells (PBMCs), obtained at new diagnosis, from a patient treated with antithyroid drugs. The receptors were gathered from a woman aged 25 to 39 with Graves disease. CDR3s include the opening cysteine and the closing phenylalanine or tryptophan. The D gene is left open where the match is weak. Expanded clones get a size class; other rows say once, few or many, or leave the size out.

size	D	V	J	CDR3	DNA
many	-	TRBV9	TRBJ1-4	CASSLRGVQGEKLFF	TGTGCCAGCAGCCTCCGTGGGGTCCAGGGGGAAAAACTGTTTTTT
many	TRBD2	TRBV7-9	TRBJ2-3	CASSLSAGGPTDTQYF	TGTGCCAGCAGCTTATCAGCGGGAGGCCCAACAGATACGCAGTATTTT
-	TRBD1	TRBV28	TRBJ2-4	CASSSRLGQGKQYF	TGTGCCAGCAGTTCGAGGCTCGGACAGGGTAAACAGTACTTC
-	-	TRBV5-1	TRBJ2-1	CASSTTTDNEQFF	TGCGCCAGCAGCACAACAACAGACAATGAGCAGTTCTTC
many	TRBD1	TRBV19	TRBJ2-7	CASSITAGTGEVYEQYF	TGTGCCAGTAGTATAACCGCTGGGACAGGGGAGGTATACGAGCAGTACTTC
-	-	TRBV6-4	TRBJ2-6	CASSVENTGANVLTF	TGTGCCAGCAGTGTAGAGAATACTGGGGCCAACGTCCTGACTTTC
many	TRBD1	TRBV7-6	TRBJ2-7	CASSLYLTGAYEQYF	TGTGCCAGCAGCTTATATTTGACAGGGGCCTACGAGCAGTACTTC
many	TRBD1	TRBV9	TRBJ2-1	CASSVARDRGNYNEQFF	TGTGCCAGCAGCGTAGCTCGGGACAGGGGGAACTACAATGAGCAGTTCTTC
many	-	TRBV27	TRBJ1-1	CASSLMGTDEAFF	TGTGCCAGCAGCTTGATGGGCACCGATGAAGCTTTCTTT
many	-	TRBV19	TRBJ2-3	CASSRGITDTQYF	TGTGCCAGTAGTCGAGGGATCACAGATACGCAGTATTTT
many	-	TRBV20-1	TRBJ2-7	CSARESGAPSYEQYF	TGCAGTGCTAGAGAATCGGGGGCTCCCTCCTACGAGCAGTACTTC
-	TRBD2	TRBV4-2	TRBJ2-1	CASRPGTSGVTEQFF	TGTGCCAGCCGCCCAGGGACTAGCGGGGTTACTGAGCAGTTCTTC
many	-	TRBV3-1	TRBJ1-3	CASSQVGNTIYF	TGTGCCAGCAGCCAAGTGGGGAACACCATATATTTT
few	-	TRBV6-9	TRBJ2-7	CASSYSTPGFAYEQYF	TGTGCCAGCAGTTACTCTACCCCGGGATTCGCCTACGAGCAGTACTTC
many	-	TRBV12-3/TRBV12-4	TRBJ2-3	CASSSPTGRTRDTQYF	TGTGCCAGCAGTTCTCCGACAGGGAGGACAAGAGATACGCAGTATTTT
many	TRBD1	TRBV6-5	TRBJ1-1	CASSYGGQGYTEAFF	TGTGCCAGCAGTTACGGGGGACAGGGGTACACTGAAGCTTTCTTT
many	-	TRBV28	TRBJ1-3	CASRNQGSSGNTIYF	TGTGCCAGCAGGAATCAGGGGTCCTCTGGAAACACCATATATTTT
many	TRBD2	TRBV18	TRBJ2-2	CASSPLAGANTGELFF	TGTGCCAGCTCACCACTAGCGGGAGCGAACACCGGGGAGCTGTTTTTT
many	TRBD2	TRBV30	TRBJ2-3	CAWMEWGGGTDTQYF	TGTGCCTGGATGGAGTGGGGCGGGGGGACAGATACGCAGTATTTT
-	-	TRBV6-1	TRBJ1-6	CASSKQRRNNSPLHF	TGTGCCAGCAGTAAACAACGGAGGAATAATTCACCCCTCCACTTT
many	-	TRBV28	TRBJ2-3	CASTLHPTADTQYF	TGTGCCAGCACACTCCACCCCACGGCAGATACGCAGTATTTT
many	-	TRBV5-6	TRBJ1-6	CASSTGTGRGYNSPLHF	TGTGCCAGCAGCACCGGGACGGGAAGGGGATATAATTCACCCCTCCACTTT
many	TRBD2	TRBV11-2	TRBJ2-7	CASSLGRILTSGSDRYEQYF	TGTGCCAGCAGCTTAGGTCGCATACTGACTAGCGGGAGTGATAGGTACGAGCAGTACTTC
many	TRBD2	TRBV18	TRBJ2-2	CASSPLVAGNTGELFF	TGTGCCAGCTCACCCCTAGTAGCGGGAAACACCGGGGAGCTGTTTTTT